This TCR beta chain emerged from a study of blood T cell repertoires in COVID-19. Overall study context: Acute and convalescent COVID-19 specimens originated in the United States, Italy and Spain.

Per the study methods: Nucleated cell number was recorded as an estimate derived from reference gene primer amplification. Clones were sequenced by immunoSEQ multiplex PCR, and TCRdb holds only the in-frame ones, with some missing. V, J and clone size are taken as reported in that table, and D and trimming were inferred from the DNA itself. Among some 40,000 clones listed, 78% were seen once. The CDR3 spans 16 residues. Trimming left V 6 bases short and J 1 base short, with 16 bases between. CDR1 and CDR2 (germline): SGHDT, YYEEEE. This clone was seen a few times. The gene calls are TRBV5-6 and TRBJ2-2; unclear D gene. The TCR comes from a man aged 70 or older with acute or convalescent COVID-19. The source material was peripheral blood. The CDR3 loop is CASNVQRWVNTGELFF. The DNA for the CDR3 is TGTGCCAGCAACGTCCAGCGATGGGTGAACACCGGGGAGCTGTTTTTT.